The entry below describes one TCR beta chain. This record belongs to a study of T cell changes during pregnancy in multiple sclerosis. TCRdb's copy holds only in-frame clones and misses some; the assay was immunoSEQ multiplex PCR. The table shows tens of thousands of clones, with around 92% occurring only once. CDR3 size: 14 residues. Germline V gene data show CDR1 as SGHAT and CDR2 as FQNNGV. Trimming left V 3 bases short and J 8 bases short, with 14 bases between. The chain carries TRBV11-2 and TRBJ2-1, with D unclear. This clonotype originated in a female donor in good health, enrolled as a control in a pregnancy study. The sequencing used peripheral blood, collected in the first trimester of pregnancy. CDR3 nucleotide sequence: TGTGCCAGCAGCTTTAGACTCCCTACCGATGAGCAGTTCTTC. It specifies CASSFRLPTDEQFF.